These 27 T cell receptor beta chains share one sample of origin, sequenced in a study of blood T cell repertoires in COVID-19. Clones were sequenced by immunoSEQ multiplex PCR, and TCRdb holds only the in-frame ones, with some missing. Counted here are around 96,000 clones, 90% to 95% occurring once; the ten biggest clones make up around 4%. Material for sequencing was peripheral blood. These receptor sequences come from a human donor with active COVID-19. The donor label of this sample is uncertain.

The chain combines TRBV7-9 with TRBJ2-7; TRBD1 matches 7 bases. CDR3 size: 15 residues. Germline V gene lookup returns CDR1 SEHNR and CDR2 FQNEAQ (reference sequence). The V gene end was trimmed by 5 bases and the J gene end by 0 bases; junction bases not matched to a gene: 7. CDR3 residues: CASSTLTGTSYEQYF. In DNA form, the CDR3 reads TGTGCCAGCAGCACTCTGACAGGGACCTCCTACGAGCAGTACTTC.

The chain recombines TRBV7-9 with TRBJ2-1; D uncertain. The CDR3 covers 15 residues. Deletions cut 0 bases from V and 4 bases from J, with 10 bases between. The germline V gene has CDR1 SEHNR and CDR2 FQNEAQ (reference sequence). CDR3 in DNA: TGTGCCAGCAGCTTAGCGGGCCGAATTTACAATGAGCAGTTCTTC. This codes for CASSLAGRIYNEQFF.

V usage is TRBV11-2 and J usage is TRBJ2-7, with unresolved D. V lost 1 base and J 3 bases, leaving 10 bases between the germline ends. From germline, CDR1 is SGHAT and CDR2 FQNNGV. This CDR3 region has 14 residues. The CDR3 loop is CASSLVRPGYEQYF. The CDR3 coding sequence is TGTGCCAGCAGCTTAGTCCGTCCCGGCTACGAGCAGTACTTC. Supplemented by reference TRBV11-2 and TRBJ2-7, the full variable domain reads EAGVAQSPRYKIIEKRQSVAFWCNPISGHATLYWYQQILGQGPKLLIQFQNNGVVDDSQLPKDRFSAERLKGVDSTLKIQPAKLEDSAVYLCASSLVRPGYEQYFGPGTRLTVT.

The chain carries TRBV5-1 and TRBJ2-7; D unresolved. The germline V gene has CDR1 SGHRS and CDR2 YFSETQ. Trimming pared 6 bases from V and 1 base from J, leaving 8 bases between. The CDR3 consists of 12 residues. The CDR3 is CASNAESYEQYF. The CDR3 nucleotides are TGCGCCAGCAATGCGGAATCCTACGAGCAGTACTTC.

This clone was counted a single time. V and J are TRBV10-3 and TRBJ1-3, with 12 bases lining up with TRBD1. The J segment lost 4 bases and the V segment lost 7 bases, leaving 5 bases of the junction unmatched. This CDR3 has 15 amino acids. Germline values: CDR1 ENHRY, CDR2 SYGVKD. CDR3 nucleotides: TGTGCCATCACCGGGACAGGGGGCATAGGAAACACCATATATTTT. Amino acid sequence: CAITGTGGIGNTIYF.

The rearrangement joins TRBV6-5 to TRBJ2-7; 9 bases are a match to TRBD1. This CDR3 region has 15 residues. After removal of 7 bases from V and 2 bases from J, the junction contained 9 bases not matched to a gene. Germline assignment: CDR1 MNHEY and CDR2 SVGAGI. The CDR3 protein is CASNFGDRETYEQYF. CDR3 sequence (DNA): TGTGCCAGCAATTTCGGGGACAGGGAGACCTACGAGCAGTACTTC.

CDR3 nucleotide sequence: TGTGCCAGCAGTTACCCGGACAGGGCACTCACGAACACCGGGGAGCTGTTTTTT. Translated, it gives CASSYPDRALTNTGELFF. This chain links TRBV28 with TRBJ2-2, with TRBD1 identical over 8 bases. The CDR3 runs 18 residues. The germline CDR1 and CDR2 sequences are MDHEN and SYDVKM. With 4 bases clipped from V and 0 bases from J, the junction kept 10 bases outside the gene matches. The full variable domain, rest sourced from reference TRBV28 and TRBJ2-2, is DVKVTQSSRYLVKRTGEKVFLECVQDMDHENMFWYRQDPGLGLRLIYFSYDVKMKEKGDIPEGYSVSREKKERFSLILESASTNQTSMYLCASSYPDRALTNTGELFFGEGSRLTVL.

Here the CDR3 reads CAISESERASNQPQHF. Here the CDR3 DNA reads TGTGCCATCAGTGAGTCGGAGAGGGCTAGCAATCAGCCCCAGCATTTT. The chain uses TRBV10-3 and TRBJ1-5, with D unclear. This CDR3 comprises 16 residues. V dropped 0 bases and J dropped 0 bases, with 9 bases sitting between them. Per the germline V gene, CDR1 is ENHRY and CDR2 is SYGVKD.

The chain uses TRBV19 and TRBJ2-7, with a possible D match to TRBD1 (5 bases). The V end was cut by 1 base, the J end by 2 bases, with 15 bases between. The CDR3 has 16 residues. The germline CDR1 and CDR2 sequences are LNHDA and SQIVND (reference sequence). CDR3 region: CASSIAPHRLPYEQYF. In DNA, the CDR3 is TGTGCCAGTAGTATAGCCCCCCACAGGTTGCCCTACGAGCAGTACTTC.

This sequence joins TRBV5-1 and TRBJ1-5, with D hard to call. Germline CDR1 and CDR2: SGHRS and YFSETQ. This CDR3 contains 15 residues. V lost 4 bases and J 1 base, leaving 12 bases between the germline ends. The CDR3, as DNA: TGCGCCAGCAGCCCGTCGGGGTCGAGCAATCAGCCCCAGCATTTT. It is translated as CASSPSGSSNQPQHF.

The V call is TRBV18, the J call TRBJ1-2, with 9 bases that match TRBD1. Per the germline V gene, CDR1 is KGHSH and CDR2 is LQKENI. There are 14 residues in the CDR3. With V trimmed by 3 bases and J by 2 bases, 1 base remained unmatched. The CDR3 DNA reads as TGTGCCAGCTCACCCGGGACAGGGAACTATGGCTACACCTTC. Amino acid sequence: CASSPGTGNYGYTF.

CDR3 sequence (DNA): TGTGCCAGCAGTCCAGCTAGCGGGAGTGTATTAAGTACCGGGGAGCTGTTTTTT. Residues: CASSPASGSVLSTGELFF. This chain uses TRBV28 with TRBJ2-2; 10 bases line up with TRBD2. Germline CDR1 and CDR2: MDHEN and SYDVKM. The CDR3 consists of 18 residues. The J segment lost 5 bases and the V segment lost 5 bases, leaving 14 bases of the junction unmatched.

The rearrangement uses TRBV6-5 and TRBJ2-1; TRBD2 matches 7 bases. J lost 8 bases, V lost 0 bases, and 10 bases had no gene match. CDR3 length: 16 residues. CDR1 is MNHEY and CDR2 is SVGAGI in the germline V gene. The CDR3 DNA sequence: TGTGCCAGCAGTTACTCGACCGGAGTGGCGGGAGATGAGCAGTTCTTC. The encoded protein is CASSYSTGVAGDEQFF.

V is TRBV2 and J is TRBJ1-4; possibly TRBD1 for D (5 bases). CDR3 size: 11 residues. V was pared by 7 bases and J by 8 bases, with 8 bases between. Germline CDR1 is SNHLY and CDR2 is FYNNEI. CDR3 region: CASTGAEKLFF. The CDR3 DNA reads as TGTGCCAGCACTGGGGCGGAAAAACTGTTTTTT.

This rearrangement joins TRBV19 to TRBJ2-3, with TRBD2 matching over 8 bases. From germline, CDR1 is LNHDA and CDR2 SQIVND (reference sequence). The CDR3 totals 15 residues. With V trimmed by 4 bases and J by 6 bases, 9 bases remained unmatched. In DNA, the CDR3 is TGTGCCAGTAGTAGGGGGGCGGGAGGCCGGGATACGCAGTATTTT. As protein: CASSRGAGGRDTQYF.

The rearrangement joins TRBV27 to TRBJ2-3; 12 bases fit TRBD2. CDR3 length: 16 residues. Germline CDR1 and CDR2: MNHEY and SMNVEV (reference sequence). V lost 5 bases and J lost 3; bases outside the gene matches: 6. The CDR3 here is CASSPALAGGTDTQYF. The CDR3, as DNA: TGTGCCAGCAGTCCCGCCCTAGCGGGGGGGACAGATACGCAGTATTTT.

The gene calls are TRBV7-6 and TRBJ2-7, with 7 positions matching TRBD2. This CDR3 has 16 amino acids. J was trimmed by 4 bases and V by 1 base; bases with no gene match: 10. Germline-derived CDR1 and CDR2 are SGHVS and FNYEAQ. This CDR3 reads CASSLVGEGRLYEQYF. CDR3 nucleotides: TGTGCCAGCAGCTTAGTTGGGGAGGGGCGGCTTTACGAGCAGTACTTC.

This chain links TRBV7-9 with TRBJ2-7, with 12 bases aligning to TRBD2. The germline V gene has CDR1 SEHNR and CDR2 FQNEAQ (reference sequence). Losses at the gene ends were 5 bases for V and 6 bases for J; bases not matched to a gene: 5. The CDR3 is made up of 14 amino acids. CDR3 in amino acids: CASSIGTSGREQYF. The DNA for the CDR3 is TGTGCCAGCAGCATTGGGACTAGCGGGCGCGAGCAGTACTTC.

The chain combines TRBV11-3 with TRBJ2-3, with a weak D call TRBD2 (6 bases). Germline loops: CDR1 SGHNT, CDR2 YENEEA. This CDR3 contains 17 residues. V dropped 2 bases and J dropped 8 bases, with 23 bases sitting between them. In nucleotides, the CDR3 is TGTGCCAGCAGCTTAAGCTTCGCGGCTAGCGCGCAGGGTACGCAGTATTTT. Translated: CASSLSFAASAQGTQYF.

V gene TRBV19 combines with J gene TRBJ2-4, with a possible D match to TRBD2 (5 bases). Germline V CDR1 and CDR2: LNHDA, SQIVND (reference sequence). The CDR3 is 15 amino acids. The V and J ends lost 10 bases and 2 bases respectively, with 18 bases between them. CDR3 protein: CATSRGGDSKNIQYF. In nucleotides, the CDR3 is TGTGCCACCTCCCGGGGTGGCGATTCCAAAAACATTCAGTACTTC.

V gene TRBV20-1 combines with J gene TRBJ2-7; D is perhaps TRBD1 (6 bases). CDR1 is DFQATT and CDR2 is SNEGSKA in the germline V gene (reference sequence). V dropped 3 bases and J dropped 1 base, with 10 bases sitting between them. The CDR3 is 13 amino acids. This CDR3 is CSASNRASYEQYF. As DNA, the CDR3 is TGCAGTGCTAGTAACAGGGCGTCCTACGAGCAGTACTTC.

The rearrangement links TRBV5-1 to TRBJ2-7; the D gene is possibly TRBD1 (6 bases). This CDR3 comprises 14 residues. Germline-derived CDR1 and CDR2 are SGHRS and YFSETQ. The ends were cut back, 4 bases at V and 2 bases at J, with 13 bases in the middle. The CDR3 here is CASSPRDNAYEQYF. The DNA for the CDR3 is TGCGCCAGCAGCCCCAGGGACAATGCCTACGAGCAGTACTTC.

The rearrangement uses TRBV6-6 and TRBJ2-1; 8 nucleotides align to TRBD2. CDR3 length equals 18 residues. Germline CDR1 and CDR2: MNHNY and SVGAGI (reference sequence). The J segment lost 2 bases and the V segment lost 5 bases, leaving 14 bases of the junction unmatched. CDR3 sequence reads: CASSRWLGGGRTYNEQFF. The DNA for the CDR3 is TGTGCCAGCAGTCGTTGGCTAGGTGGCGGGAGGACCTACAATGAGCAGTTCTTC.

CDR3 sequence reads: CASSSGTGALYNEQFF. The CDR3 DNA is TGTGCCAGCAGCAGCGGGACAGGGGCTCTCTACAATGAGCAGTTCTTC. The chain recombines TRBV5-5 with TRBJ2-1; 10 bases are a match to TRBD1. CDR1 is SGHKS and CDR2 is YYEKEE in the germline V gene (reference sequence). The CDR3 loop spans 16 amino acids. Germline trimming cut 4 bases from V and 3 bases from J; bases unmatched to any gene: 7.

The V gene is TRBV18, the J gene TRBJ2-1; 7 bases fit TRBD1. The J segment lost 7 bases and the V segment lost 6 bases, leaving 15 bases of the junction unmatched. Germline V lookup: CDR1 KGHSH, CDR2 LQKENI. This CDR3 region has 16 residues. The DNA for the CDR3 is TGTGCCAGCTCGCGAGCGACAGGGCGGGTGGGGAATGAGCAGTTCTTC. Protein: CASSRATGRVGNEQFF.

The CDR3 region is CAISESMRGQGYEQYF. CDR3 bases: TGTGCCATCAGTGAGTCGATGCGAGGACAGGGTTACGAGCAGTACTTC. The gene calls are TRBV10-3 and TRBJ2-7; 8 bases align to TRBD1. The CDR3 length is 16 residues. The junction had 8 bases not matched to a gene; V was cut back by 0 bases and J by 4 bases. CDR1 is ENHRY and CDR2 is SYGVKD in the germline V gene.

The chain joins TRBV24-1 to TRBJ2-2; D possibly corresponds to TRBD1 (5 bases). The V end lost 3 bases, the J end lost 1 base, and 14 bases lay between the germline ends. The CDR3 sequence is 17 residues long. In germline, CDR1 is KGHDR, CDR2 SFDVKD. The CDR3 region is CATSDKMGLRNTGELFF. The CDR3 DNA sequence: TGTGCCACCAGTGATAAAATGGGGCTTCGGAACACCGGGGAGCTGTTTTTT.